These 2 T cell receptor beta chains came from one sample sequenced in a study of T cells in Graves' hyperthyroidism and ophthalmopathy. RNA transcripts served as the template for amplifying TCR beta CDR3 regions. When the TCR CDR3 underwent first-round RT-PCR, the HTBI primer set was used. TCRdb processed the multiplex PCR reads anew with MiXCR; each CDR3 protein has one entry. The top ten hold about 45% of the sample, which has about 500,000 distinct CDR3 sequences, around 43% seen once. Sequenced: peripheral blood or thyroid tissue (not recorded which). The receptors were sampled from an adult woman with Graves' disease, either hyperthyroidism or ophthalmopathy (not recorded which).

The rearrangement uses TRBV6-6 and TRBJ1-5; 7 bases align to TRBD1. This CDR3 has 16 residues. V shed 0 bases and J 2 bases; nucleotides not matched to a gene: 4. The germline gives CDR1 MNHNY, CDR2 SVGAGI (reference sequence). Here the CDR3 reads CASSYSTDRGNQPQHF. CDR3 nucleotide sequence: TGTGCCAGCAGTTACTCGACAGACAGGGGCAATCAGCCCCAGCATTTT.

This chain uses TRBV6-1 with TRBJ1-5; the D gene is possibly TRBD1 (6 bases). The CDR3 contains 15 residues. V lost 8 bases, J lost 4 bases, and 18 bases lay in between. The V gene's germline CDR1 is MNHNS and CDR2 SASEGT. CDR3 residues: CASLSGTTENQPQHF. As DNA, the CDR3 is TGTGCCAGCCTTTCTGGGACAACGGAAAATCAGCCCCAGCATTTT.